This T cell receptor (beta chain) appears in the sequencing data of a study of cytomegalovirus exposure and HLA in healthy donors. Germline values: CDR1 KGHSH, CDR2 LQKENI. The V and J ends lost 3 bases and 0 bases, in that order; junction bases with no gene match: 8. The CDR3 has 20 amino acids. This clone has just a few counts. Primers included in the PCR were 60 Vbeta and 13 Jbeta primers. The protocol was immunoSEQ multiplex PCR, while the TCRdb copy is restricted to in-frame clones and leaves out a portion. The sample has approximately 180,000 clones; roughly 85% are singletons. Sequenced sample: PBMCs. This TCR was recovered from a man aged 40-55 years in good health and CMV-seropositive. V usage is TRBV18 and J usage is TRBJ2-1; 16 bases fit TRBD2. The CDR3 DNA reads as TGTGCCAGCTCACCCACCGGGACTAGCGGGAGGGCCAGCTCCTACAATGAGCAGTTCTTC. It is translated as CASSPTGTSGRASSYNEQFF.